These 7 T cell receptor beta chains were sequenced from one sample in a study of shared clonotypes between healthy human individuals. Generated by immunoSEQ multiplex PCR, the TCRdb table keeps only in-frame clones and is missing some. The sample holds about 820,000 clones; 92% are singletons and the top ten take 20% to 30%. CD45RO-negative cells were positively selected for CCR7, leaving out terminally differentiated effector memory CD45RA+ cells. Specimen: naive CD8+ T cells sorted from blood. The source of these receptors is a man younger than 40 in good health.

This sequence joins TRBV2 and TRBJ2-5; no clear D gene. The CDR3 runs to 15 residues. From germline, CDR1 is SNHLY and CDR2 FYNNEI. Trimming removed 8 bases from V and 3 bases from J, with 19 bases in between. The CDR3 here is CASSGHSYREETQYF. The CDR3 DNA reads TGTGCCAGCTCCGGGCACAGTTATAGGGAAGAGACCCAGTACTTC.

V and J are TRBV27 and TRBJ2-2, with D possibly TRBD2 on 5 matching bases. Germline V gene data show CDR1 as MNHEY and CDR2 as SMNVEV (reference sequence). CDR3 length: 14 amino acids. The ends were cut back, 6 bases at V and 4 bases at J, with 12 bases in the middle. CDR3 protein: CASSSLAITGELFF. CDR3 coding DNA: TGTGCCAGCAGCTCATTAGCGATCACCGGGGAGCTGTTTTTT.

The V gene is TRBV6-5, the J gene TRBJ1-5; a possible D gene is TRBD1 (5 bases). This CDR3 comprises 13 residues. Germline CDR1 reads MNHEY; CDR2 reads SVGAGI. Between the trimmed V and J ends, which lost 6 bases and 3 bases, there was a span of 9 bases. For the CDR3, the DNA is TGTGCCAGCAGCCGACAGTACAATCAGCCCCAGCATTTT. Its translation is CASSRQYNQPQHF.

V and J are TRBV11-3 and TRBJ2-7; a possible D gene is TRBD2 (6 bases). V lost 5 bases to trimming and J lost 6 bases, with 11 bases between them. Germline V gives CDR1 SGHNT, CDR2 YENEEA. The CDR3 covers 12 residues. CDR3 nucleotide sequence: TGTGCCAGCAGCGACGAGGGACTCGAGCAGTACTTC. Its translation: CASSDEGLEQYF.

This clone is a singleton in its sample. The chain carries TRBV9 and TRBJ2-7, with D possibly TRBD2 on 6 matching bases. In germline, CDR1 is SGDLS, CDR2 YYNGEE. CDR3 length: 15 amino acids. V was trimmed by 3 bases and J by 5 bases, leaving 18 bases between them. The DNA for the CDR3 is TGTGCCAGCAGCGGGGACGGAGGGATTGGCAACGAGCAGTACTTC. Amino acid sequence: CASSGDGGIGNEQYF.

The J gene is TRBJ1-5, the V gene TRBV19, with D maybe TRBD1 (5 bases). CDR3 length: 16 amino acids. Per germline, CDR1 LNHDA and CDR2 SQIVND (reference sequence). V was cut by 6 bases and J by 0 bases, with 15 bases left in between. CDR3 region: CASSPGWDYSNQPQHF. CDR3 sequence (DNA): TGTGCCAGTAGCCCGGGGTGGGACTATAGCAATCAGCCCCAGCATTTT.

The chain links TRBV27 to TRBJ2-7, with 12 bases fitting TRBD2. The CDR3 is 17 residues long. Germline CDR1 and CDR2: MNHEY and SMNVEV (reference sequence). J gave up 3 bases and V 5 bases, and 11 bases lay outside the gene matches. Here the CDR3 DNA reads TGTGCCAGCAGTCCACCGTCCTGGACTAGCGGGGACTACGAGCAGTACTTC. This translates into CASSPPSWTSGDYEQYF.